This T cell receptor (beta chain) is from a study of CD8 T cells in Susac syndrome. A quantity of about 0.45 to 1 ug RNA underwent reverse transcription using random hexamers. Multiplex PCR with immunoSEQ amplified the TCR beta CDR3 across 54 Vbeta and 13 Jbeta. TCRdb fed the immunoSEQ multiplex PCR reads into MiXCR, producing one record per CDR3 protein. The sample records some 180,000 distinct CDR3 sequences, around 93% being singletons. The germline V gene has CDR1 SGHRS and CDR2 YFSETQ. The CDR3 length is 15 residues. Unmatched junction bases numbered 10, after V lost 4 bases and J lost 7 bases. Sequencing was done on a sample of CD4+ T cells from PBMCs. The gene calls are TRBV5-1 and TRBJ2-1; 8 bases map to TRBD1. This TCR was sampled from a human donor in good health. CDR3: CASSPIRGRNNEQFF. The DNA for the CDR3 is TGCGCCAGCAGCCCTATCAGGGGGCGCAATAATGAGCAGTTCTTC.